The 3 T cell receptor beta chains below were found in one sample sequenced in a study of T cells in Graves' hyperthyroidism and ophthalmopathy. Amplification targeted TCR beta CDR3 regions from RNA transcripts. First-round RT-PCR with HTBI primers amplified the TCR CDR3 region. TCRdb called the multiplex PCR reads again in MiXCR, with one record for every CDR3 protein. In the table there are 250,000 to 300,000 distinct CDR3 sequences, roughly an eighth of which are singletons. The sample consisted of blood. These receptors were taken from a woman in her thirties or forties with Graves' hyperthyroidism.

This clonotype occurred many times. The CDR3 sequence: CASSHMGDTQYF. CDR3 in DNA: TGTGCCAGCAGTCACATGGGAGATACGCAGTATTTT. The chain employs TRBV27 and TRBJ2-3; D is unclear. This CDR3 contains 12 residues. Between the trimmed V and J ends, which lost 5 bases and 5 bases, there was a span of 8 bases. Germline lookup yields CDR1 MNHEY and CDR2 SMNVEV (reference sequence).

This clonotype was found many times. V usage is TRBV7-2 and J usage is TRBJ2-4; 13 positions match TRBD2. Looked up from germline, CDR1 is SGHTA and CDR2 is FQGNSA. V shed 5 bases and J 8 bases; nucleotides not matched to a gene: 6. CDR3 length: 15 amino acids. The CDR3 sequence is CASSRRTSGSDIQYF. CDR3 sequence (DNA): TGTGCCAGCAGCCGGCGGACTAGCGGGAGTGACATTCAGTACTTC.

V gene TRBV19 combines with J gene TRBJ2-7; 13 bases line up with TRBD2. Germline V gene sequence: CDR1 LNHDA, CDR2 SQIVND (reference sequence). This CDR3 spans 15 amino acids. The V segment lost 6 bases and the J segment 6 bases; nucleotides outside the gene matches: 8. CDR3 protein: CASSRGLAGDREQYF. The CDR3 DNA follows: TGTGCCAGTAGCCGTGGACTAGCGGGAGATCGCGAGCAGTACTTC.